This TCR beta chain was captured by sequencing in a study of identical twins. As concerns this clonotype: Its antigen is as yet unknown.

The CDR3 runs to 13 residues. Losses at the gene ends were 5 bases for V and 7 bases for J; bases not matched to a gene: 5. CDR1 MNHEY and CDR2 SMNVEV come from the germline V gene (reference sequence). MiXCR, run by TCRdb on the 5' RACE reads, gives a single entry per CDR3 protein. The table records some 440,000 distinct CDR3 sequences, 20% to 30% of them present only once. Study findings and constraints: Findings depended on cross-sectional statistics rather than tracking the same donors.

Separately, the same data were catalogued under a study of T cells expressing NK-cell markers. Turning to that study: Of eight sequenced donors, seven were HCMV-seropositive and one HCMV-seronegative.

The specimen sequenced was CD4+ T cells sorted from blood. This TCR was sampled from a woman aged 18 to 35 in good health. V is TRBV27 and J is TRBJ2-3; the match to TRBD1 covers 8 bases. The CDR3 region is CASSRTGRNTQYF. The CDR3 coding sequence is TGTGCCAGCAGTAGGACAGGGAGGAATACGCAGTATTTT.